This T cell receptor (beta chain) was captured by sequencing in a study of blood T cell repertoires in COVID-19. In the study overall: Spain, Italy and the United States supplied samples that represented acute and convalescent COVID-19. Sources were T cells, B-cell-depleted T cells, or PBMCs; the material itself was cDNA or gDNA.

In the original workflow: Amplification from reference gene primers served as the basis for estimated nucleated cell counts. Method: immunoSEQ multiplex PCR; TCRdb's copy keeps in-frame clones and lacks some. The DNA gave D and trimming, while V, J and clone size come from that table. The sample has 55,000 to 65,000 clones, over 75% seen once. Germline V lookup: CDR1 SGDLS, CDR2 YYNGEE. This CDR3 comprises 13 residues. Trimming left V 0 bases short and J 1 base short, with 3 bases between. The TCR sequence derives from a woman aged 80 or over with active COVID-19. The chain uses TRBV9 and TRBJ2-3; D is unresolved. Sequences were obtained from peripheral blood. Written as DNA, the CDR3 is TGTGCCAGCAGCGTAGGCGGCACAGATACGCAGTATTTT. Its translation: CASSVGGTDTQYF.